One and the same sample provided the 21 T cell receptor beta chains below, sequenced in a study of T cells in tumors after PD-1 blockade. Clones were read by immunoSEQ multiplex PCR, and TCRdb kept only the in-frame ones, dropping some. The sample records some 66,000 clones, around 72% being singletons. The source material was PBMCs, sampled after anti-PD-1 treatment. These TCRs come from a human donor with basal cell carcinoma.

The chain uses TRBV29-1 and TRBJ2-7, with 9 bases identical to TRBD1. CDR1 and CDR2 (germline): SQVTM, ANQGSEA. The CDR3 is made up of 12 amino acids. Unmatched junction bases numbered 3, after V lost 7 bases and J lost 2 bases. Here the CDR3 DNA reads TGCAGCGCCGGGACAGGGACCTACGAGCAGTACTTC. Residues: CSAGTGTYEQYF.

The CDR3 region is CASSRDRGEGEQFF. CDR3 bases: TGTGCCAGCAGCCGTGACAGGGGCGAGGGTGAGCAGTTCTTC. The chain recombines TRBV7-9 with TRBJ2-1; 8 positions agree with TRBD1. There are 14 residues in the CDR3. Trimming removed 5 bases from V and 9 bases from J; junction bases left unmatched: 9. CDR1 is SEHNR and CDR2 is FQNEAQ in the germline V gene (reference sequence).

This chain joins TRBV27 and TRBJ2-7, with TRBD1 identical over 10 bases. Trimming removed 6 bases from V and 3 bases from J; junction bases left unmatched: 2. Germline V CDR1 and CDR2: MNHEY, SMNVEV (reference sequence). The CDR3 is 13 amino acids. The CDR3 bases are TGTGCCAGCAGGACAGGGGGCCTCTACGAGCAGTACTTC. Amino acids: CASRTGGLYEQYF.

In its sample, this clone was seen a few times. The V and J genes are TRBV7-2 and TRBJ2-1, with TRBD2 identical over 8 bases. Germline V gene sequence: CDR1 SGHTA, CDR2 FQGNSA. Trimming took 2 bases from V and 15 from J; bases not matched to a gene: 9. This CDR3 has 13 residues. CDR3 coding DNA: TGTGCCAGCAGCTTACCAGGACTAGCCCGCGTGTTCTTC. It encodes CASSLPGLARVFF.

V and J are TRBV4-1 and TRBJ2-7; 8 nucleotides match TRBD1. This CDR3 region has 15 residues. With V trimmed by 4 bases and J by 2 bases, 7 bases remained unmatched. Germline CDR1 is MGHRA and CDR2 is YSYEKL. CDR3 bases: TGCGCCAGCAGCCCCGGGACAGGAGGAGCCTACGAGCAGTACTTC. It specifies CASSPGTGGAYEQYF.

The CDR3 DNA sequence: TGTGCCAGCAGATTGGCAGGCGGGGAGACCCAGTACTTC. Protein: CASRLAGGETQYF. V gene TRBV7-9 combines with J gene TRBJ2-5; D is perhaps TRBD2 (5 bases). V was shortened by 6 bases and J by 5 bases, with 13 bases between the two germline ends. The germline V gene has CDR1 SEHNR and CDR2 FQNEAQ (reference sequence). The CDR3 has 13 amino acids.

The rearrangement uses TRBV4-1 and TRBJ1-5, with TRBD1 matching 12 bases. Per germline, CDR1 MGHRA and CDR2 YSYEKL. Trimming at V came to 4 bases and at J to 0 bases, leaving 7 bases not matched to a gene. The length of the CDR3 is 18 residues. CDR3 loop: CASSLGTGGQYSNQPQHF. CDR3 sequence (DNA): TGCGCCAGCAGCCTGGGGACAGGGGGCCAATATAGCAATCAGCCCCAGCATTTT.

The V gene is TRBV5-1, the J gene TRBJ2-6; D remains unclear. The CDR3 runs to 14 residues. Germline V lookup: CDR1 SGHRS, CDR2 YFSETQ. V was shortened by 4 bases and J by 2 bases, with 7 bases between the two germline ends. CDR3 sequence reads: CASSAVAGANVLTF. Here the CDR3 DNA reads TGCGCCAGCAGCGCAGTAGCTGGGGCCAACGTCCTGACTTTC.

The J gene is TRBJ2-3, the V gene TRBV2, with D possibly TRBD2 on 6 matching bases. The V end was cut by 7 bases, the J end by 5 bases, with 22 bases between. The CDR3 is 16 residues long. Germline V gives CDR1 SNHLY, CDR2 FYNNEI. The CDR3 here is CASTPRGFVGGDTQYF. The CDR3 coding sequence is TGTGCCAGCACCCCCCGGGGGTTCGTAGGAGGAGATACGCAGTATTTT.

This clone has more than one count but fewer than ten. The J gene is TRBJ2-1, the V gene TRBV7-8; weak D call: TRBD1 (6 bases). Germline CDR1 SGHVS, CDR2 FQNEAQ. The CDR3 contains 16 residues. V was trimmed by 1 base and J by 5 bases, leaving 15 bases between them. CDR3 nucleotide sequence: TGTGCCAGCAGCTTAGGGGGAAGTACAGGGCACAATGAGCAGTTCTTC. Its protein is CASSLGGSTGHNEQFF.

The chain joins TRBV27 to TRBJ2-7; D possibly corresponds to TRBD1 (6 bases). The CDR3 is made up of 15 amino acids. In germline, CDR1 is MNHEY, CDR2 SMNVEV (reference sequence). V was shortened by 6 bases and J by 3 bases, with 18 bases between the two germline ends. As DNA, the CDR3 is TGTGCCAGCAGAGCTTCAAGGGGGATAGACTACGAGCAGTACTTC. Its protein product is CASRASRGIDYEQYF.

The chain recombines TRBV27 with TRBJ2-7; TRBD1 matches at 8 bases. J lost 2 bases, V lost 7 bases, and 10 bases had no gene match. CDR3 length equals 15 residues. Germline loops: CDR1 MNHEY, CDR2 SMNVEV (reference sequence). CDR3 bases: TGTGCCAGCAAACTCGGACAGGGCGCCACCTACGAGCAGTACTTC. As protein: CASKLGQGATYEQYF.

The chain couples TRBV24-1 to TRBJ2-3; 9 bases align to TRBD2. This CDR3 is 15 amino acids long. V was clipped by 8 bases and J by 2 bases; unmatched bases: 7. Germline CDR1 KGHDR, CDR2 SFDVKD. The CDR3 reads CATNGGGDTTDTQYF. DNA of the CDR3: TGTGCCACCAATGGCGGGGGGGATACCACAGATACGCAGTATTTT.

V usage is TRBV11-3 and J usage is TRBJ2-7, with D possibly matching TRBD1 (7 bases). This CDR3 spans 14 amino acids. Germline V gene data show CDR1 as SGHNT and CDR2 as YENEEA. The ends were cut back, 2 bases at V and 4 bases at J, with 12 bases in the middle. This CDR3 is CASSLKGAGYEQYF. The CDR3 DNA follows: TGTGCCAGCAGCTTAAAGGGGGCGGGGTACGAGCAGTACTTC.

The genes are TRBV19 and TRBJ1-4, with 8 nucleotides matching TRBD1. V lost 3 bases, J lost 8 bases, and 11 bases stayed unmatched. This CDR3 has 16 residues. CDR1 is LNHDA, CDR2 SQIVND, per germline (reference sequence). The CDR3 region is CASSIGDRPLGEKLFF. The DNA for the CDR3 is TGTGCCAGTAGTATTGGGGACAGGCCCCTTGGGGAAAAACTGTTTTTT.

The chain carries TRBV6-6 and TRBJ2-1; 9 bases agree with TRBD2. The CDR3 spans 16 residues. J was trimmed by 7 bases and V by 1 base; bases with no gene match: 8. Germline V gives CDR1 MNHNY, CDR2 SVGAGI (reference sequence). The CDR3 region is CASSYWGGGGENEQFF. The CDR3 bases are TGTGCCAGCAGTTACTGGGGTGGCGGGGGGGAGAATGAGCAGTTCTTC.

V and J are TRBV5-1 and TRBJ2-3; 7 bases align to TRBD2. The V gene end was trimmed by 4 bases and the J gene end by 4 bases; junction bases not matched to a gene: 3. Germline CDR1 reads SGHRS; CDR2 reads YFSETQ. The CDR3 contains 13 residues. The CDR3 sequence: CASSPSGADTQYF. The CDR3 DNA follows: TGCGCCAGCAGCCCGAGCGGGGCAGATACGCAGTATTTT.

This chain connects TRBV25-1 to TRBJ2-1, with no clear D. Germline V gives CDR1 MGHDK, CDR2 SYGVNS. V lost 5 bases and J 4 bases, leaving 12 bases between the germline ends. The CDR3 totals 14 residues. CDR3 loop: CASSPPPDYNEQFF. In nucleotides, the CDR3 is TGTGCCAGCAGTCCGCCCCCGGATTACAATGAGCAGTTCTTC.

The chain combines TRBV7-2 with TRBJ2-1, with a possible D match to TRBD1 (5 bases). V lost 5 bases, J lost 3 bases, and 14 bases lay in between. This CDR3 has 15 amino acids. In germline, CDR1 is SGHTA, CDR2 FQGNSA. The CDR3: CASSPDSQIYNEQFF. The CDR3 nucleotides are TGTGCCAGCAGCCCAGACAGCCAGATCTACAATGAGCAGTTCTTC.

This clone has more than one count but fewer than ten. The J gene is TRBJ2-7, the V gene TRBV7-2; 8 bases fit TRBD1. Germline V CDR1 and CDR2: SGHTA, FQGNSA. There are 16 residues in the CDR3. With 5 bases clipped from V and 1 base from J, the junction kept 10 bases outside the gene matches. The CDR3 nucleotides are TGTGCCAGCAGCCCCGGGACAGGCGGCCCATCCTACGAGCAGTACTTC. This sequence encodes CASSPGTGGPSYEQYF.

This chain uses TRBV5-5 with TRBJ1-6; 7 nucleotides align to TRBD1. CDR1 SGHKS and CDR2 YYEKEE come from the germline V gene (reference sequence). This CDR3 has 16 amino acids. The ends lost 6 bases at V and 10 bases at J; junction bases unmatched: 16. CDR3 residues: CASTFLTGNWESPLHF. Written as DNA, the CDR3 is TGTGCCAGCACCTTCTTGACAGGGAATTGGGAGTCACCCCTCCACTTT.